The text below deals with one T cell receptor (beta chain). Antigen: not known. In this CDR3 the conserved last residue, phenylalanine or tryptophan, is missing, so a read error is likely. The DNA is omitted, as the CDR3 cannot be located on it reliably, and the CDR3 follows TCRdb's listing. Ends included, the CDR3 has 16 residues. Germline V gene data show CDR1 as MGHRA and CDR2 as YSYEKL. The template was RNA from unsorted bulk tissue. The entry originates in a study of tumor and adjacent non-tumor tissue in lung cancer. The study, taken as a whole, reports: Tumor tissue had significantly higher TCR diversity than normal lung.

Three rounds of nested PCR, following a modified ARM-PCR protocol, produced the TCRbeta library. TCRdb re-called the multiplex PCR reads with MiXCR, one entry per CDR3 protein. Among around 200,000 distinct CDR3 sequences, approximately 74% were seen once, and the ten largest hold 20% to 25%. Specimen: lung tumor tissue. The sequence came from a man in his sixties with non-small cell lung cancer. V is TRBV4-1 and J is TRBJ1-6; TRBD1 reflects the table's D call only, with no check against the DNA. The CDR3 protein is CASSQDGMGLGSPPHS.